This entry features one TCR beta chain sequence. The sample belongs to a study of blood T cell repertoires in COVID-19. Background on the study: The samples span acute and convalescent COVID-19 from the United States, Italy and Spain.

In the original workflow: How many nucleated cells were present was estimated from reference gene primer amplification. Clones were read by immunoSEQ multiplex PCR, and TCRdb kept only the in-frame ones, dropping some. From that table come the V and J calls and clone size; the DNA was used to work out D and trimming. The data hold about 190,000 clones, with around 86% observed a single time. The V and J ends lost 3 bases and 3 bases, in that order; junction bases with no gene match: 5. CDR1 is MNHGY, CDR2 SVAAGI, per germline. CDR3 size: 15 residues. The sample was peripheral blood. The chain uses TRBV6-9 and TRBJ2-5; TRBD2 aligns across 9 bases. The clonotype was recovered from a man aged 35-49 years with acute or convalescent COVID-19. CDR3 protein: CASSYLPSGEETQYF. The CDR3 bases are TGTGCCAGCAGTTACCTGCCTAGCGGGGAAGAGACCCAGTACTTC.